The rows below give T cell receptor beta chains drawn from one sample of a study of blood T cell repertoires in COVID-19. Sequenced by immunoSEQ multiplex PCR; TCRdb stores in-frame clones only, minus some. Of more than 70,000 clones in the sample, roughly 80% were seen once. Source material: peripheral blood. These receptors were obtained from a human donor in a cohort sampled during active COVID-19. CDR3s include the opening cysteine and the closing phenylalanine or tryptophan.

TRBV3-1/TRBV3-2	TRBJ1-4	CASSQSPEKLFF
TRBV15	TRBJ2-1	CATSILAGGLDNEQFF
TRBV6-4	TRBJ2-3	CASSPTSGGTDTQYF
TRBV18	TRBJ2-1	CASSPGQGYEQFF
TRBV12-3/TRBV12-4	TRBJ1-2	CASLGGAGYTF
TRBV11-2	TRBJ2-1	CASSLERQNYNEQFF
TRBV5-1	TRBJ2-3	CASSLELAADTQYF
TRBV7-9	TRBJ1-1	CASSLDGRGNTEAFF
TRBV7-3	TRBJ2-6	CASSLYAAGYSGANVLTF
TRBV6-5	TRBJ1-1	CASLWLNTEAFF
TRBV6-1	TRBJ1-5	CASSETFARGQPQHF
TRBV7-9	TRBJ2-2	CASSLGLAGMWELFF
TRBV7-8	TRBJ2-5	CASSLGRGRETQYF
TRBV6-5	TRBJ1-2	CASSYSLAGGNYGYTF
TRBV7-9	TRBJ1-3	CASSHADSFSHGGNTIYF
TRBV7-8	TRBJ1-4	CASSLGQIRTNEKLFF
TRBV30	TRBJ2-7	CAWIRRAPPEQYF
TRBV5-1	TRBJ1-2	CASSLGDKAVDGYTF
TRBV7-2	TRBJ1-5	CASSLAVWGHLSNQPQHF
TRBV5-6	TRBJ1-2	CASSLGGLSGGYTF
TRBV5-4	TRBJ1-2	CASSQQIIYGYTF
TRBV10-2	TRBJ2-3	CASEGGGTDTQYF
TRBV6-6	TRBJ1-4	CASSYPGTNEKLFF
TRBV19	TRBJ1-1	CASSIDLGTGSMNTEAFF
TRBV7-2	TRBJ1-2	CASSSRRFTNYGYTF
TRBV27	TRBJ2-3	CASRLAASTDTQYF
TRBV30	TRBJ2-7	CACHRPSSYEQYF
TRBV6-1	TRBJ1-2	CASSELGQGGYTF
TRBV10-3	TRBJ1-5	CAISTGDINQPQHF
TRBV2	TRBJ1-1	CASIRTGMNTEAFF
TRBV5-1	TRBJ2-7	CASSLNSYEQYF
TRBV9	TRBJ1-4	CASSFQGAANEKLFF
TRBV6-4	TRBJ2-3	CASSAQVTDTQYF
TRBV5-1	TRBJ2-1	CASSLEGQGLSSYNEQFF
TRBV7-3	TRBJ2-7	CASSLGPAGEQYF
TRBV10-1	TRBJ2-2	CASSPSSGGPAGELFF
TRBV12-5	TRBJ2-7	CASGPGGPPVEQYF
TRBV5-1	TRBJ2-7	CASSSGQGYEQYF
TRBV2	TRBJ2-5	CASSGGQGGETQYF